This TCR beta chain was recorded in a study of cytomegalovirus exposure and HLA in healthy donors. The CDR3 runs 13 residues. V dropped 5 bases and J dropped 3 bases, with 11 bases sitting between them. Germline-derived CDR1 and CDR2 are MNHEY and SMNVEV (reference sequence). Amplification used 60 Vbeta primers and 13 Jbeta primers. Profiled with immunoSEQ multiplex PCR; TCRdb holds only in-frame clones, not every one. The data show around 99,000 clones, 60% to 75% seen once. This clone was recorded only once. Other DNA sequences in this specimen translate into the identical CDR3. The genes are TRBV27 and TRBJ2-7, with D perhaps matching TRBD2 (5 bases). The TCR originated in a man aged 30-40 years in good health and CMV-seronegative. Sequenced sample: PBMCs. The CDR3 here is CASSLRTGYEQYF. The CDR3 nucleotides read TGTGCCAGCAGTCTTCGGACTGGCTACGAGCAGTACTTC.